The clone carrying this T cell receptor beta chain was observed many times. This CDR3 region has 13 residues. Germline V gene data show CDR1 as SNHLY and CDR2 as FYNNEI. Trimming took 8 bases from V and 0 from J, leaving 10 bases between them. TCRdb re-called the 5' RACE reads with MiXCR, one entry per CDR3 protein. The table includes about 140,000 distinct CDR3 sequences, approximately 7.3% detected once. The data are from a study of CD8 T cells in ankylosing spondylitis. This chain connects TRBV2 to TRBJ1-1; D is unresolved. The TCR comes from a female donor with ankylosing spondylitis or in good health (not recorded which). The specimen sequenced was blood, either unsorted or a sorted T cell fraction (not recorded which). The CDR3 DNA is TGTGCCAGCCGAGTACTAGTGAACACTGAAGCTTTCTTT. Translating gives CASRVLVNTEAFF.